This is a list of T cell receptor beta chains from one sample in a study of blood T cell repertoires in COVID-19. Libraries were prepared by immunoSEQ multiplex PCR; TCRdb keeps only in-frame clonotypes and omits some of them. The sample yields a few hundred thousand clones, 80% to 90% seen once. Sequences were obtained from PBMCs or T cells enriched from blood (not recorded which). The receptors stem from a woman in her sixties or seventies who had recovered from COVID-19. Both conserved end residues are part of each CDR3. D genes are given only for firm matches. The size of a clone is reported for some rows only, either as once, few or many, or as a class for expanded clones.

J gene,clone size,D gene,V gene,CDR3 protein,CDR3 DNA
TRBJ1-2,.,TRBD1,TRBV11-2,CASSLNLRGQGGYTF,TGTGCCAGCAGCTTAAACCTCAGGGGGCAGGGTGGCTACACCTTC
TRBJ1-1,once,.,TRBV19,CASSSLQMNTEAFF,TGTGCCAGTAGTTCCCTTCAGATGAACACTGAAGCTTTCTTT
TRBJ1-6,.,.,TRBV5-4,CASSLASGHPNLSPLHF,TGTGCCAGCAGCTTGGCCAGCGGCCACCCCAATTTGTCACCCCTCCACTTT
TRBJ1-1,.,.,TRBV6-5,CASISPGAIEAFF,TGTGCCAGCATTTCACCAGGTGCGATTGAAGCTTTCTTT
TRBJ2-5,.,TRBD2,TRBV4-1,CASSPSGGLWGETQYF,TGCGCCAGCAGCCCCAGCGGGGGGCTTTGGGGAGAGACCCAGTACTTC
TRBJ1-2,.,TRBD1,TRBV19,CASRNDRADGYTF,TGTGCCAGTAGGAACGACAGGGCAGATGGCTACACCTTC
TRBJ1-2,.,.,TRBV7-2,CASSFAGTRVGYTF,TGTGCCAGCAGCTTCGCCGGGACTAGAGTTGGCTACACCTTC
TRBJ2-5,.,TRBD1,TRBV18,CASSPPRGLPQETQYF,TGTGCCAGCTCACCACCAAGGGGGCTCCCCCAAGAGACCCAGTACTTC
TRBJ1-3,.,TRBD1,TRBV7-2,CASSFPGQPRGNTIYF,TGTGCCAGCAGCTTCCCGGGACAGCCACGAGGAAACACCATATATTTT
TRBJ2-3,.,TRBD2,TRBV2,CASPGPGGPSDTQYF,TGTGCCAGCCCGGGACCGGGGGGGCCCTCAGATACGCAGTATTTT
TRBJ1-2,.,TRBD1,TRBV10-2,CASSEQGGLYGYTF,TGCGCCAGCAGTGAACAGGGGGGGCTCTATGGCTACACCTTC
TRBJ2-2,.,.,TRBV30,CAWNRQAPGELFF,TGTGCCTGGAACCGACAGGCACCCGGGGAGCTGTTTTTT
TRBJ2-7,once,.,TRBV13,CASSLFRVRFYEQYF,TGTGCCAGCAGCTTATTCCGAGTGCGATTCTACGAGCAGTACTTC
TRBJ2-3,once,.,TRBV7-2,CASSLSPGTQYF,TGTGCCAGCAGCTTATCACCGGGTACGCAGTATTTT
TRBJ1-6,.,.,TRBV27,CASSFQGNNSPLHF,TGTGCCAGCAGTTTTCAGGGAAATAATTCACCCCTCCACTTT
TRBJ1-2,.,TRBD1,TRBV27,CASSLTRTGYGYTF,TGTGCCAGCAGTTTGACTAGGACAGGCTATGGCTACACCTTC
TRBJ2-2,.,.,TRBV9,CASAPGTPYTGELFF,TGTGCCAGCGCCCCGGGGACACCATACACCGGGGAGCTGTTTTTT
TRBJ2-1,.,TRBD2,TRBV7-9,CATLADNEQFF,TGTGCCACCCTAGCGGACAATGAGCAGTTCTTC
TRBJ1-6,few,.,TRBV5-4,CASSLEGAGSWSPLHF,TGTGCCAGCAGCTTGGAAGGGGCTGGATCTTGGTCACCCCTCCACTTT
TRBJ2-1,.,.,TRBV6-5,CASRLRDIYYNEQFF,TGTGCCAGCAGGCTAAGGGACATTTACTACAATGAGCAGTTCTTC
TRBJ2-2,.,.,TRBV12-5,CASGLVLDRELFF,TGTGCTAGTGGTTTGGTACTGGACAGGGAGCTGTTTTTT
TRBJ1-3,once,.,TRBV7-8,CASSLASPSSGNTIYF,TGTGCCAGCAGCTTAGCTAGCCCCAGCTCTGGAAACACCATATATTTT
TRBJ2-1,.,.,TRBV19,CASTWGARPHEQFF,TGTGCCAGTACCTGGGGCGCACGTCCCCATGAGCAGTTCTTC
TRBJ1-6,.,.,TRBV10-1,CASSPGDNNSPLHF,TGCGCCAGCAGTCCAGGGGACAACAATTCACCCCTCCACTTT
TRBJ2-5,.,TRBD2,TRBV19,CASSKASGGRQETQYF,TGTGCCAGTAGTAAAGCCAGCGGGGGCCGCCAAGAGACCCAGTACTTC
TRBJ2-7,.,TRBD1,TRBV4-1,CASSQESRGTYEQYF,TGCGCCAGCAGCCAAGAGTCCAGGGGGACCTACGAGCAGTACTTC
TRBJ2-3,.,.,TRBV29-1,CSVEGIGGGDTQYF,TGCAGCGTTGAGGGGATAGGAGGTGGAGATACGCAGTATTTT
TRBJ2-1,.,TRBD1,TRBV19,CASSLPSGTGVRNEQFF,TGTGCCAGTAGCTTACCTTCCGGGACAGGGGTACGGAATGAGCAGTTCTTC
TRBJ1-3,.,.,TRBV6-5,CASSKTGSGNTIYF,TGTGCCAGCAGTAAGACAGGCTCTGGAAACACCATATATTTT